The 23 T cell receptor beta chains below were found in one sample sequenced in a study of blood T cell repertoires in COVID-19. Measured with immunoSEQ multiplex PCR; TCRdb has only the in-frame clones, and not every one. Of roughly 480,000 clones listed, 89% are singletons. Sample: peripheral blood. The origin of the receptors is a young man with COVID-19, enrolled during active disease.

The gene calls are TRBV5-1 and TRBJ2-2; weak D call: TRBD1 (5 bases). The V gene's germline CDR1 is SGHRS and CDR2 YFSETQ. The CDR3 extends over 14 amino acids. Trimming shortened V by 0 bases and J by 7 bases, and 10 bases separated the two germline ends. In DNA form, the CDR3 reads TGCGCCAGCAGCTTGGAGGGGTATTACGGGGAGCTGTTTTTT. Its protein product is CASSLEGYYGELFF. Supplemented by reference TRBV5-1 and TRBJ2-2, the full variable domain reads KAGVTQTPRYLIKTRGQQVTLSCSPISGHRSVSWYQQTPGQGLQFLFEYFSETQRNKGNFPGRFSGRQFSNSRSEMNVSTLELGDSALYLCASSLEGYYGELFFGEGSRLTVL.

This clone appeared a single time. The rearrangement joins TRBV5-6 to TRBJ1-2; tentatively, D is TRBD1 (6 bases). V was clipped by 4 bases and J by 5 bases, with 15 bases between them. The CDR3 runs to 14 residues. Germline V gene lookup returns CDR1 SGHDT and CDR2 YYEEEE. The CDR3 bases are TGTGCCAGCAGCGCGACCGTCGGGACATATGGCTACACCTTC. Translating gives CASSATVGTYGYTF.

This clone was observed once. The chain is built from TRBV6-4 and TRBJ2-1, with 7 bases lining up with TRBD2. The CDR3 is 14 amino acids. Per germline, CDR1 MRHNA and CDR2 SNTAGT. After removal of 8 bases from V and 1 base from J, the junction contained 5 bases not matched to a gene. The DNA of the CDR3 is TGTGCCAGCTCCCCGGGGGGATCCTACAATGAGCAGTTCTTC. Amino acid sequence: CASSPGGSYNEQFF.

The rearrangement links TRBV13 to TRBJ2-7; 8 bases match TRBD2. This CDR3 is 13 amino acids long. The germline CDR1 and CDR2 sequences are PRHDT and FYEKMQ (reference sequence). The CDR3 DNA follows: TGTGCCAGCAGCCCCCGCCGGGGCGGGAGGCTATCTGTC. The encoded protein is CASSPRRGGRLSV.

V is TRBV14 and J is TRBJ2-3, with D uncertain. V gave up 0 bases and J gave up 3 bases, with 7 bases separating them. Germline V CDR1 and CDR2: SGHDN, FVKESK. The CDR3 is 14 residues long. CDR3 loop: CASSQEIRTDTQYF. The CDR3 DNA follows: TGTGCCAGCAGCCAAGAGATCAGGACAGATACGCAGTATTTT.

CDR3 sequence: CASSPDHSEQFF. The CDR3 nucleotides read TGTGCCAGCAGCCCAGACCACAGTGAGCAGTTCTTC. The J gene is TRBJ2-1, the V gene TRBV7-3, with no clear D. This CDR3 spans 12 amino acids. Germline CDR1 reads SGHTA; CDR2 reads FQGTGA. Trimming took off 5 bases at V and 9 bases at J, with 11 bases between the two ends.

The chain employs TRBV29-1 and TRBJ2-3, with 9 bases matching TRBD2. Looked up from germline, CDR1 is SQVTM and CDR2 is ANQGSEA. The CDR3 totals 15 residues. With 6 bases clipped from V and 2 bases from J, the junction kept 9 bases outside the gene matches. CDR3 amino acids: CSVVSGSRVTDTQYF. DNA for the CDR3: TGCAGCGTCGTTAGCGGGAGTCGGGTCACAGATACGCAGTATTTT.

J is TRBJ1-2 and V is TRBV5-1; TRBD1 is a possible D gene (6 bases). Trimming removed 2 bases at V and 0 bases at J, with 23 bases between. The CDR3 covers 19 residues. In germline, CDR1 is SGHRS, CDR2 YFSETQ. This CDR3 is CASSLSLGPGDRPNYGYTF. The CDR3 region has the DNA TGCGCCAGCAGCTTATCTCTCGGGCCAGGGGACCGTCCTAACTATGGCTACACCTTC. Full variable domain (rest looked up from reference TRBV5-1 and TRBJ1-2): KAGVTQTPRYLIKTRGQQVTLSCSPISGHRSVSWYQQTPGQGLQFLFEYFSETQRNKGNFPGRFSGRQFSNSRSEMNVSTLELGDSALYLCASSLSLGPGDRPNYGYTFGSGTRLTVV.

The chain couples TRBV5-6 to TRBJ2-6; a weak D match, TRBD2 (6 bases). CDR3 length: 17 residues. The germline V gene has CDR1 SGHDT and CDR2 YYEEEE. Trimming removed 5 bases at V and 4 bases at J, with 19 bases between. The CDR3 reads CASRGEVGGAGANVLTF. DNA for the CDR3: TGTGCCAGCAGGGGGGAGGTAGGCGGGGCCGGGGCCAACGTCCTGACTTTC. Complete variable domain (other parts from reference TRBV5-6 and TRBJ2-6): DAGVTQSPTHLIKTRGQQVTLRCSPKSGHDTVSWYQQALGQGPQFIFQYYEEEERQRGNFPDRFSGHQFPNYSSELNVNALLLGDSALYLCASRGEVGGAGANVLTFGAGSRLTVL.

The rearrangement joins TRBV5-4 to TRBJ1-1, with D perhaps TRBD1 (5 bases). This CDR3 is built from 16 residues. The V gene lost 0 bases and the J gene lost 8 bases, with 20 bases spanning the gap. CDR1 is SGHNT, CDR2 YYREEE, per germline (reference sequence). The CDR3 DNA reads as TGTGCCAGCAGCTTGGATAACGGGCTTGCGGGACGAGAAGCTTTCTTT. This gives the protein CASSLDNGLAGREAFF. The complete variable domain, with remaining parts taken from reference TRBV5-4 and TRBJ1-1, reads ETGVTQSPTHLIKTRGQQVTLRCSSQSGHNTVSWYQQALGQGPQFIFQYYREEENGRGNFPPRFSGLQFPNYSSELNVNALELDDSALYLCASSLDNGLAGREAFFGQGTRLTVV.

The sample holds a few counts of this clone. The V call is TRBV30, the J call TRBJ1-6, with D possibly being TRBD1 (6 bases). CDR1 is GTSNPN, CDR2 SVGIG, per germline (reference sequence). The CDR3 is made up of 13 amino acids. Between the trimmed V and J ends, which lost 3 bases and 6 bases, there was a span of 9 bases. CDR3 coding DNA: TGTGCCTGGAGAGGGACATTTAATTCACCCCTCCACTTT. Translation gives CAWRGTFNSPLHF.

This clone was seen once. The V gene is TRBV9, the J gene TRBJ2-2, with D possibly being TRBD2 (6 bases). The CDR3 length is 15 residues. Germline assignment: CDR1 SGDLS and CDR2 YYNGEE. V lost 3 bases to trimming and J lost 0 bases, with 9 bases between them. The CDR3 DNA is TGTGCCAGCAGCGCGACTAGTTCGAACACCGGGGAGCTGTTTTTT. This codes for CASSATSSNTGELFF. Full variable domain (rest looked up from reference TRBV9 and TRBJ2-2): DSGVTQTPKHLITATGQRVTLRCSPRSGDLSVYWYQQSLDQGLQFLIQYYNGEERAKGNILERFSAQQFPDLHSELNLSSLELGDSALYFCASSATSSNTGELFFGEGSRLTVL.

This clone showed up just once. One end of the junction is discordant with germline, which a read error may explain. CDR3 loop: CASSPQYSSEQYF. DNA of the CDR3: TGCGCCAGCAGCCCCCAATACTCCTCCGAGCAGTACTTC. This chain links TRBV4-1 with TRBJ2-7; D gene unclear. This CDR3 spans 13 amino acids. Germline-derived CDR1 and CDR2 are MGHRA and YSYEKL.

The genes are TRBV5-5 and TRBJ1-5, with D possibly matching TRBD1 (6 bases). The germline CDR1 and CDR2 sequences are SGHKS and YYEKEE (reference sequence). The CDR3 spans 15 residues. V lost 4 bases and J 6 bases, leaving 17 bases between the germline ends. Here the CDR3 DNA reads TGTGCCAGCAGCCCAGGACAGTATAGTTTTCAGCCCCAGCATTTT. Translated, it gives CASSPGQYSFQPQHF.

The sample holds a few counts of this clone. DNA of the CDR3: TGTGCCAGCAGCTCAGGCGTGGACAGGAGCTCCTACGAGCAGTACTTC. It codes for CASSSGVDRSSYEQYF. The chain is built from TRBV5-4 and TRBJ2-7; 7 nucleotides line up with TRBD1. Germline CDR1 is SGHNT and CDR2 is YYREEE (reference sequence). This CDR3 has 16 residues. V was pared by 3 bases and J by 0 bases, with 9 bases of the junction left unmatched.

The chain combines TRBV19 with TRBJ2-5; D might be TRBD1 (5 bases). This CDR3 is 13 amino acids long. The germline V gene encodes CDR1 LNHDA and CDR2 SQIVND (reference sequence). V lost 8 bases to trimming and J lost 2 bases, with 12 bases between them. Here the CDR3 reads CASGGHLQETQYF. Written as DNA, the CDR3 is TGTGCCAGTGGCGGACACCTACAAGAGACCCAGTACTTC.

The chain recombines TRBV5-1 with TRBJ2-2; the D gene is possibly TRBD2 (5 bases). V lost 4 bases and J lost 6, with 13 bases in between. The CDR3 has 14 amino acids. The germline V gene has CDR1 SGHRS and CDR2 YFSETQ. The CDR3 DNA sequence: TGCGCCAGCAGCGACCCCGCGGGCCCCGGGGAGCTGTTTTTT. Encoded protein: CASSDPAGPGELFF.

This clone was seen a few times. The J gene is TRBJ2-1, the V gene TRBV5-1; 13 nucleotides match TRBD2. J lost 10 bases, V lost 6 bases, and 10 bases had no gene match. The CDR3 is 15 residues long. Germline V lookup: CDR1 SGHRS, CDR2 YFSETQ. CDR3 nucleotide sequence: TGCGCCAGCACCGCACGGACTAGCGGGGGTGTGGAGCAGTTCTTC. Translated, it gives CASTARTSGGVEQFF.

This clone was detected only a few times. The J gene is TRBJ2-7, the V gene TRBV19, with 7 bases lining up with TRBD1. CDR1 LNHDA and CDR2 SQIVND come from the germline V gene (reference sequence). The junction had 11 bases not matched to a gene; V was cut back by 5 bases and J by 4 bases. CDR3 length: 15 amino acids. The chain's CDR3 is CASSLSGGPSYEQYF. CDR3 nucleotides: TGTGCCAGTAGTTTGTCAGGGGGACCCTCTTACGAGCAGTACTTC.

The CDR3: CASSFIRGEQYF. In DNA form, the CDR3 reads TGTGCCAGCAGTTTCATTCGGGGCGAGCAGTACTTC. The J gene is TRBJ2-7, the V gene TRBV28; tentative D call: TRBD2 (5 bases). V was cut by 3 bases and J by 6 bases, with 9 bases left in between. The CDR3 contains 12 residues. Per the germline V gene, CDR1 is MDHEN and CDR2 is SYDVKM.

The genes are TRBV23-1 and TRBJ2-1; perhaps TRBD2 as D (6 bases). TRBV23-1 is noted as an ORF with a role that remains uncertain. The CDR3 spans 13 residues. V was trimmed by 6 bases and J by 5 bases, leaving 11 bases between them. CDR3 sequence (DNA): TGCGCCAGCAGACAGGAGGGAAACAATGAGCAGTTCTTC. Its protein product is CASRQEGNNEQFF.

The rearrangement joins TRBV12-3 or TRBV12-4 to TRBJ2-7; D gene unclear. CDR3 length: 11 amino acids. V was cut by 3 bases and J by 5 bases, with 5 bases left in between. The CDR3 bases are TGTGCCAGCAGTTTGACTCACGAGCAGTACTTC. Translating gives CASSLTHEQYF.

This chain connects TRBV7-9 to TRBJ2-2; D is possibly TRBD2 (6 bases). The CDR3 is 15 amino acids. The V gene lost 4 bases and the J gene lost 5 bases, with 14 bases spanning the gap. CDR1 is SEHNR and CDR2 is FQNEAQ in the germline V gene (reference sequence). The CDR3: CASSSLHRGTGELFF. The DNA of the CDR3 is TGTGCCAGCAGCTCCCTACACCGGGGGACCGGGGAGCTGTTTTTT. Based on the CDR3 plus reference TRBV7-9 and TRBJ2-2, the full variable domain is DTGVSQNPRHKITKRGQNVTFRCDPISEHNRLYWYRQTLGQGPEFLTYFQNEAQLEKSRLLSDRFSAERPKGSFSTLEIQRTEQGDSAMYLCASSSLHRGTGELFFGEGSRLTVL.